These T cell receptor beta chains were read from a single sample in a study of shared clonotypes between healthy human individuals. Sequencing was performed with immunoSEQ multiplex PCR; in TCRdb, only in-frame clones are kept and a portion is missing. This sample has about 480,000 clones, with 75% to 80% found just once. The specimen was PBMCs. The receptors were sampled from a woman between 35 and 50 years old in good health. Some clones in this sample may be carry-over from other donors' samples. Both conserved end residues are part of each CDR3. Fields, in order: V gene, D gene, clone size, J gene, CDR3 protein, CDR3 DNA. A D gene is named only where the DNA matches it firmly. Not all rows give a size; the values are once, few, many and, for expanded clones, a class.

TRBV18	.	.	TRBJ2-7	CASSPPGKNGYEQYF	TGTGCCAGCTCACCACCGGGCAAGAACGGCTACGAGCAGTACTTC
TRBV11-1	.	.	TRBJ1-1	CASSLGGVPTEAFF	TGTGCCAGCAGCTTAGGAGGGGTCCCCACTGAAGCTTTCTTT
TRBV4-2	.	.	TRBJ2-5	CASSQDWTRQETQYF	TGTGCCAGCAGCCAAGATTGGACAAGACAAGAGACCCAGTACTTC
TRBV5-1	.	.	TRBJ1-1	CASSLGPGANTEAFF	TGCGCCAGCAGCTTGGGGCCCGGGGCGAACACTGAAGCTTTCTTT
TRBV4-3	TRBD2	.	TRBJ2-2	CASSQLGLAANTGELFF	TGCGCCAGCAGCCAGCTGGGACTAGCGGCTAACACCGGGGAGCTGTTTTTT
TRBV10-3	.	.	TRBJ2-6	CAISESGIGANVLTF	TGTGCCATCAGTGAGAGTGGGATCGGGGCCAACGTCCTGACTTTC
TRBV7-9	.	few	TRBJ1-1	CASSLAADTEAFF	TGTGCCAGCAGCTTAGCCGCGGACACTGAAGCTTTCTTT
TRBV5-1	.	.	TRBJ2-5	CASGPQETQYF	TGCGCCAGCGGCCCGCAAGAGACCCAGTACTTC
TRBV7-8	TRBD2	once	TRBJ2-7	CASSLEGLAGSREQYF	TGTGCCAGCAGCTTAGAGGGTCTAGCGGGCTCCCGCGAGCAGTACTTC
TRBV10-3	.	.	TRBJ2-7	CAISVQTNSYEQYF	TGTGCCATCAGTGTACAGACGAACTCCTACGAGCAGTACTTC
TRBV5-1	.	.	TRBJ2-3	CASSPLDTRTDTQYF	TGCGCCAGCAGCCCTTTAGACACCCGCACAGATACGCAGTATTTT
TRBV19	TRBD2	.	TRBJ2-7	CASRPGLARAYEQYF	TGTGCCAGTAGACCCGGACTAGCGCGAGCCTACGAGCAGTACTTC
TRBV19	.	.	TRBJ1-5	CASSIGGNNQPQHF	TGTGCCAGTAGTATTGGGGGTAACAATCAGCCCCAGCATTTT
TRBV7-2	.	many	TRBJ2-5	CASSPPGLGESQYF	TGTGCCAGCAGCCCCCCAGGGTTGGGAGAGTCCCAGTACTTC
TRBV9	TRBD1	once	TRBJ2-7	CASSVGGRGFEQYF	TGTGCCAGCAGCGTAGGGGGCAGGGGGTTCGAGCAGTACTTC
TRBV18	TRBD2	.	TRBJ2-3	CASSPSGTRTDTQYF	TGTGCCAGCTCACCTAGCGGGACTCGCACAGATACGCAGTATTTT
TRBV28	.	.	TRBJ1-1	CASSFGVWRNTEAFF	TGTGCCAGCAGTTTTGGTGTGTGGAGAAACACTGAAGCTTTCTTT
TRBV9	.	.	TRBJ2-3	CASSVAWVDTQYF	TGTGCCAGCAGCGTAGCCTGGGTGGATACGCAGTATTTT
TRBV19	.	once	TRBJ2-7	CASSSVGEQYF	TGTGCCAGTAGTTCGGTAGGCGAGCAGTACTTC
TRBV30	.	many	TRBJ2-7	CAWSSISGSTGYEQYF	TGTGCCTGGAGCAGCATTAGCGGCAGTACGGGCTACGAGCAGTACTTC
TRBV7-3	.	.	TRBJ2-1	CASSMGPTSYNEQFF	TGTGCCAGCAGCATGGGACCAACCTCCTACAATGAGCAGTTCTTC
TRBV5-1	.	.	TRBJ2-7	CASSLGVGPGTYEQYF	TGCGCCAGCAGCTTGGGGGTAGGGCCAGGTACCTACGAGCAGTACTTC
TRBV9	TRBD2	.	TRBJ2-2	CASSGLAGAHTGELFF	TGTGCCAGCAGTGGACTAGCGGGAGCTCACACCGGGGAGCTGTTTTTT
TRBV5-1	.	.	TRBJ1-4	CASSLRSVAATNEKLFF	TGCGCCAGCAGCCTGCGGTCAGTGGCGGCAACTAATGAAAAACTGTTTTTT
TRBV5-1	.	.	TRBJ2-6	CASSPYRSGANVLTF	TGCGCCAGCAGCCCCTACAGGAGTGGGGCCAACGTCCTGACTTTC
TRBV28	TRBD2	.	TRBJ2-5	CASSLTSGQETQYF	TGTGCCAGCAGTTTGACTAGCGGACAAGAGACCCAGTACTTC
TRBV6-4	.	.	TRBJ2-3	CASRPHMGVDTQYF	TGTGCCAGCAGACCACACATGGGTGTCGATACGCAGTATTTT
TRBV2	TRBD2	.	TRBJ2-3	CASSEALSGSTDTQYF	TGTGCCAGCAGTGAAGCGCTTAGCGGGAGCACAGATACGCAGTATTTT
TRBV19	TRBD1	few	TRBJ2-1	CASSVLGGTGGIEQFF	TGTGCCAGTAGTGTCCTGGGGGGGACAGGGGGCATTGAGCAGTTCTTC
TRBV4-1	.	few	TRBJ1-6	CASSQDRESPLHF	TGCGCCAGCAGCCAAGATAGGGAATCACCCCTCCACTTT
TRBV5-4	.	.	TRBJ2-2	CASSPLETGELFF	TGTGCCAGCAGCCCCCTGGAAACCGGGGAGCTGTTTTTT
TRBV19	TRBD1	.	TRBJ1-1	CASSRAGQITEAFF	TGTGCCAGTAGTCGGGCGGGACAGATAACTGAAGCTTTCTTT
TRBV5-1	TRBD2	many	TRBJ2-7	CASSLGGLAAAGEQYF	TGCGCCAGCAGCTTGGGGGGACTAGCGGCCGCGGGCGAGCAGTACTTC
TRBV6-5	.	few	TRBJ2-7	CASRGVASSYEQYF	TGTGCCAGCAGGGGGGTCGCGAGCTCCTACGAGCAGTACTTC
TRBV28	TRBD1	.	TRBJ2-7	CASSRTGEGNEQYF	TGTGCCAGCAGTCGGACAGGGGAAGGTAACGAGCAGTACTTC
TRBV7-2	.	.	TRBJ1-2	CASSLVGVRYGYTF	TGTGCCAGCAGCTTAGTTGGGGTTAGGTATGGCTACACCTTC
TRBV6-1	TRBD1	few	TRBJ1-5	CASRGGDRGFQPQHF	TGTGCCAGCAGGGGAGGGGACAGGGGGTTTCAGCCCCAGCATTTT
TRBV27	TRBD2	few	TRBJ2-1	CASGGLAHYNEQFF	TGTGCCAGCGGGGGACTAGCACACTACAATGAGCAGTTCTTC
TRBV6-1	TRBD2	.	TRBJ2-1	CASSGTSGRENEQFF	TGTGCCAGCAGTGGGACTAGCGGGAGGGAAAATGAGCAGTTCTTC
TRBV7-9	TRBD1	.	TRBJ2-7	CASSTPGQHYEQYF	TGTGCCAGCAGCACACCGGGACAGCACTACGAGCAGTACTTC
TRBV10-2	TRBD2	.	TRBJ2-7	CASKLAGSEEQYF	TGCGCCAGTAAACTAGCGGGATCGGAAGAGCAGTACTTC
TRBV20-1	TRBD2	.	TRBJ2-5	CSAGGEASQYF	TGCAGTGCTGGGGGGGAGGCCTCCCAGTACTTC
TRBV18	.	.	TRBJ2-3	CASSRPSLSTDTQYF	TGTGCCAGCTCACGTCCCAGCCTCAGCACAGATACGCAGTATTTT
TRBV6-5	.	.	TRBJ1-5	CASSYSRQHQPQHF	TGTGCCAGCAGTTACTCCCGACAGCATCAGCCCCAGCATTTT
TRBV11-2	.	.	TRBJ2-1	CASSLRADQSYNEQFF	TGTGCCAGCAGCTTGCGTGCGGACCAATCCTACAATGAGCAGTTCTTC
TRBV19	TRBD2	.	TRBJ2-7	CASSRSLAGGIYEQYF	TGTGCCAGTAGTAGGTCTCTAGCGGGAGGCATCTACGAGCAGTACTTC